The 20 T cell receptor beta chains presented below share a single source sample, sequenced in a study of cytomegalovirus exposure and HLA in healthy donors. PCR amplification relied on 60 Vbeta primers (plus 13 Jbeta primers). Sequencing was performed with immunoSEQ multiplex PCR; in TCRdb, only in-frame clones are kept and a portion is missing. The sample records around 200,000 clones, around 83% being singletons. The sample taken for sequencing was PBMCs. Source of these receptors: a man over 45 in good health and CMV-seronegative.

The sample holds a few counts of this clone. This chain uses TRBV4-3 with TRBJ1-4, with D possibly TRBD1 on 6 matching bases. The ends were cut back, 1 base at V and 7 bases at J, with 19 bases in the middle. The CDR3 runs 17 residues. The germline gives CDR1 LGHNA, CDR2 YSLEER. The CDR3 DNA reads TGCGCCAGCAGCCAAGGGACAGCCGCAGCAAATTCTGAAAAACTGTTTTTT. This gives the protein CASSQGTAAANSEKLFF.

The rearrangement joins TRBV18 to TRBJ2-7; 7 bases align to TRBD1. Germline-derived CDR1 and CDR2 are KGHSH and LQKENI. CDR3 size: 14 residues. V was pared by 4 bases and J by 2 bases, with 5 bases of the junction left unmatched. This CDR3 reads CASSLGQETYEQYF. The CDR3 DNA reads TGTGCCAGCTCACTAGGACAGGAGACCTACGAGCAGTACTTC.

The chain is built from TRBV7-9 and TRBJ2-3, with TRBD1 as a possible D gene (6 bases). The CDR3 totals 15 residues. V shed 1 base and J shed 6 bases, with 14 bases lying between them. CDR1 and CDR2 from the germline V gene are SEHNR and FQNEAQ (reference sequence). For the CDR3, the DNA is TGTGCCAGCAGCTTAGGCACAGGACAGTGGGATACGCAGTATTTT. It codes for CASSLGTGQWDTQYF.

The rearrangement uses TRBV6-6 and TRBJ1-1, with a possible D match to TRBD1 (6 bases). This CDR3 is 14 amino acids long. Germline-derived CDR1 and CDR2 are MNHNY and SVGAGI (reference sequence). Trimming took 3 bases from V and 10 from J, leaving 18 bases between them. CDR3 bases: TGTGCCAGCAGTTATCAGGGGAGGGCGGGGAGAGCTTTCTTT. The encoded protein is CASSYQGRAGRAFF.

The V and J genes are TRBV14 and TRBJ2-2; D is unclear. Germline CDR1 is SGHDN and CDR2 is FVKESK. Trimming left V 4 bases short and J 0 bases short, with 9 bases between. CDR3 length: 15 residues. CDR3 protein: CASSPPLANTGELFF. As DNA, the CDR3 is TGTGCCAGCAGCCCCCCTTTAGCGAACACCGGGGAGCTGTTTTTT.

The rearrangement links TRBV6-1 to TRBJ1-3; a possible D gene is TRBD1 (6 bases). V was shortened by 7 bases and J by 3 bases, with 16 bases between the two germline ends. Per the germline V gene, CDR1 is MNHNS and CDR2 is SASEGT. CDR3 size: 15 residues. Written as DNA, the CDR3 is TGTGCCAGCAACGGACAGACCCAAGGTGGAAACACCATATATTTT. It yields the protein CASNGQTQGGNTIYF.

The V call is TRBV5-1, the J call TRBJ2-5, with 8 bases lining up with TRBD1. The ends lost 2 bases at V and 4 bases at J; junction bases unmatched: 4. The CDR3 contains 14 residues. Looked up from germline, CDR1 is SGHRS and CDR2 is YFSETQ. The CDR3 DNA follows: TGCGCCAGCAGCTTCCAGGGGGCAGGAGAGACCCAGTACTTC. Translating gives CASSFQGAGETQYF.

This chain connects TRBV19 to TRBJ2-7; D is perhaps TRBD2 (5 bases). CDR1 is LNHDA and CDR2 is SQIVND in the germline V gene (reference sequence). The CDR3 covers 15 residues. V was cut by 5 bases and J by 0 bases, with 14 bases left in between. The CDR3 nucleotides read TGTGCCAGTAGTTTGCGTCGAGCGGCCTCCTACGAGCAGTACTTC. This codes for CASSLRRAASYEQYF.

This rearrangement joins TRBV6-5 to TRBJ2-3, with 10 bases identical to TRBD2. Germline CDR1 MNHEY, CDR2 SVGAGI. The junction had 5 bases not matched to a gene; V was cut back by 6 bases and J by 5 bases. There are 14 residues in the CDR3. This CDR3 reads CASRRAGGGDTQYF. In DNA form, the CDR3 reads TGTGCCAGCAGACGAGCGGGGGGGGGAGATACGCAGTATTTT.

The J gene is TRBJ2-2, the V gene TRBV11-3; the D gene is possibly TRBD1 (5 bases). CDR1 is SGHNT and CDR2 is YENEEA in the germline V gene. The CDR3 is 14 amino acids. With 6 bases removed from V and 0 bases from J, the gap between germline ends came to 8 bases. The CDR3 DNA reads as TGTGCCAGCAGGCCGACAGCGAACACCGGGGAGCTGTTTTTT. Encoded protein: CASRPTANTGELFF.

The chain joins TRBV29-1 to TRBJ2-5; TRBD1 aligns across 9 bases. Germline loops: CDR1 SQVTM, CDR2 ANQGSEA. Trimming removed 8 bases from V and 5 bases from J; junction bases left unmatched: 15. This CDR3 region has 15 residues. This CDR3 is CSYIPGQGRSETQYF. In DNA form, the CDR3 reads TGCAGCTATATTCCGGGACAGGGAAGATCTGAGACCCAGTACTTC.

The chain employs TRBV28 and TRBJ2-5; 7 positions agree with TRBD1. Germline values: CDR1 MDHEN, CDR2 SYDVKM. V trimming: 4 bases; J trimming: 4 bases; junction bases outside the gene matches: 9. The CDR3 is made up of 15 amino acids. The CDR3 sequence: CASSSPGGSLETQYF. DNA for the CDR3: TGTGCCAGCAGTTCACCAGGGGGATCACTAGAGACCCAGTACTTC. Filled out from reference TRBV28 and TRBJ2-5, the complete variable domain reads DVKVTQSSRYLVKRTGEKVFLECVQDMDHENMFWYRQDPGLGLRLIYFSYDVKMKEKGDIPEGYSVSREKKERFSLILESASTNQTSMYLCASSSPGGSLETQYFGPGTRLLVL.

The chain combines TRBV19 with TRBJ1-5; the match to TRBD1 covers 10 bases. V gave up 11 bases and J gave up 7 bases; unmatched junction bases: 14. The germline gives CDR1 LNHDA, CDR2 SQIVND (reference sequence). The CDR3 has 15 residues. The CDR3 here is CAGGQTGGASQPQHF. The DNA of the CDR3 is TGTGCCGGGGGCCAGACAGGGGGCGCGAGCCAGCCCCAGCATTTT.

V gene TRBV19 combines with J gene TRBJ1-1; possible D gene TRBD1, 6 bases. Germline CDR1 and CDR2: LNHDA and SQIVND (reference sequence). Between the trimmed V and J ends, which lost 3 bases and 6 bases, there was a span of 17 bases. The CDR3 length is 15 residues. DNA for the CDR3: TGTGCCAGTAGTATGTATTGGGGGCGCATATCTGAAGCTTTCTTT. This sequence encodes CASSMYWGRISEAFF.

The V gene is TRBV19, the J gene TRBJ1-5, with TRBD1 identical over 7 bases. Germline CDR1 and CDR2: LNHDA and SQIVND (reference sequence). CDR3 length equals 19 residues. With V trimmed by 4 bases and J by 5 bases, 20 bases remained unmatched. CDR3 coding DNA: TGTGCCAGTAGTAACTTGGGCCTAGGGGGCTTCAACAGCGATCAGCCCCAGCATTTT. Amino acids: CASSNLGLGGFNSDQPQHF.

This chain joins TRBV15 and TRBJ1-1; TRBD1 is a possible D gene (5 bases). Germline CDR1 reads LNHNV; CDR2 reads YYDKDF (reference sequence). Trimming shortened V by 0 bases and J by 4 bases, and 9 bases separated the two germline ends. The CDR3 has 14 residues. The DNA for the CDR3 is TGTGCCACCAGCAGAGACAGGGTGGGCACTGAAGCTTTCTTT. It encodes CATSRDRVGTEAFF. The complete variable domain, with remaining parts taken from reference TRBV15 and TRBJ1-1, reads DAMVIQNPRYQVTQFGKPVTLSCSQTLNHNVMYWYQQKSSQAPKLLFHYYDKDFNNEADTPDNFQSRRPNTSFCFLDIRSPGLGDTAMYLCATSRDRVGTEAFFGQGTRLTVV.

The rearrangement joins TRBV30 to TRBJ1-5, with a possible D match to TRBD1 (5 bases). Germline V gene lookup returns CDR1 GTSNPN and CDR2 SVGIG (reference sequence). V was clipped by 2 bases and J by 6 bases, with 8 bases between them. The CDR3 extends over 12 amino acids. The CDR3 loop is CAWSPGGQPQHF. The CDR3 nucleotides are TGTGCCTGGAGTCCGGGGGGTCAGCCCCAGCATTTT.

The chain is built from TRBV7-8 and TRBJ1-5; 8 bases are shared with TRBD1. The germline V gene encodes CDR1 SGHVS and CDR2 FQNEAQ. Losses at the gene ends were 5 bases for V and 1 base for J; bases not matched to a gene: 7. The CDR3 contains 16 residues. The CDR3 here is CASSQWTGTSNQPQHF. The CDR3 region has the DNA TGTGCCAGCAGCCAGTGGACAGGGACGAGCAATCAGCCCCAGCATTTT.

The rearrangement links TRBV15 to TRBJ2-7; D not resolved. The CDR3 extends over 14 amino acids. Per the germline V gene, CDR1 is LNHNV and CDR2 is YYDKDF (reference sequence). The V end was cut by 3 bases, the J end by 7 bases, with 16 bases between. The CDR3 coding sequence is TGTGCCACCAGCAGGTTCCCCCTCACGCGAGAGCAGTACTTC. This sequence encodes CATSRFPLTREQYF.

This chain connects TRBV21-1 to TRBJ2-3; no check of the table's D call, TRBD2, against the DNA was made. TRBV21-1 represents a pseudogene. The CDR3 loop spans 16 amino acids. As DNA, the CDR3 is TGTGCCAGCAGCAGAGACCCCGGGGGGAGCACAGATACGCAGTATTTT. Its protein product is CASSRDPGGSTDTQYF.